These 7 T cell receptor beta chains were all obtained from the same sample, sequenced in a study of T cell changes during pregnancy in multiple sclerosis (dated by TCRdb to between 2018 and 2021). The library was produced with the immunoSEQ multiplex PCR assay. TCRdb retrieved this table from immuneACCESS and kept in-frame rearrangements only. Not all clones are present; in checked studies, unresolved V genes account for under half, and no reason is known for the remainder. For this sample the table gives around 77,000 clones, of which around 90% were detected only once. Approximately 1.1% of the sample goes to the ten largest clones. The sample in question was peripheral blood, obtained in the third trimester of pregnancy. Receptors originate from a female donor with multiple sclerosis, enrolled in a pregnancy study.

This clone was recorded only once. This chain uses TRBV4-3 with TRBJ1-2; 9 bases fit TRBD1. Germline values: CDR1 LGHNA, CDR2 YSLEER. The CDR3 runs to 15 residues. Trimming took 4 bases from V and 6 from J; bases not matched to a gene: 9. The CDR3 nucleotides read TGCGCCAGCAGCCCCCACCCACAGGGGGCTAATGGCTACACCTTC. Residues: CASSPHPQGANGYTF.

This clone was seen once. CDR3 loop: CASTYSGYGEQFF. CDR3 nucleotides: TGTGCCAGTACCTATAGCGGGTACGGTGAGCAGTTCTTC. The chain carries TRBV19 and TRBJ2-1; the match to TRBD2 covers 7 bases. The CDR3 has 13 amino acids. The germline CDR1 and CDR2 sequences are LNHDA and SQIVND (reference sequence). V trimming: 7 bases; J trimming: 9 bases; junction bases outside the gene matches: 9.

The chain has TRBV7-2 and TRBJ2-3; TRBD2 might be the D (5 bases). The CDR3 is 15 residues long. Trimming took 4 bases from V and 1 from J, leaving 12 bases between them. Per the germline V gene, CDR1 is SGHTA and CDR2 is FQGNSA. The CDR3 DNA reads TGTGCCAGCAGCTCTCAGGCGGGCGGCACAGATACGCAGTATTTT. Its protein product is CASSSQAGGTDTQYF.

The chain combines TRBV7-9 with TRBJ1-1, with D possibly TRBD1 on 5 matching bases. V dropped 1 base and J dropped 3 bases, with 9 bases sitting between them. The CDR3 runs to 14 residues. The germline gives CDR1 SEHNR, CDR2 FQNEAQ (reference sequence). The CDR3 DNA sequence: TGTGCCAGCAGCTTAGACGCGGGGCACACTGAAGCTTTCTTT. It yields the protein CASSLDAGHTEAFF. Full variable domain (rest looked up from reference TRBV7-9 and TRBJ1-1): DTGVSQNPRHKITKRGQNVTFRCDPISEHNRLYWYRQTLGQGPEFLTYFQNEAQLEKSRLLSDRFSAERPKGSFSTLEIQRTEQGDSAMYLCASSLDAGHTEAFFGQGTRLTVV.

The rearrangement joins TRBV19 to TRBJ2-1; TRBD2 agrees at 9 bases. Losses at the gene ends were 3 bases for V and 9 bases for J; bases not matched to a gene: 15. The CDR3 length is 17 residues. The germline V gene encodes CDR1 LNHDA and CDR2 SQIVND (reference sequence). CDR3 sequence reads: CASSILASGNLGGEQFF. CDR3 sequence (DNA): TGTGCCAGTAGTATTTTGGCTAGCGGGAATCTTGGGGGTGAGCAGTTCTTC.

This chain joins TRBV4-1 and TRBJ1-2, with 7 positions matching TRBD1. Looked up from germline, CDR1 is MGHRA and CDR2 is YSYEKL. Trimming at V came to 4 bases and at J to 5 bases, leaving 4 bases not matched to a gene. The CDR3 consists of 13 residues. The CDR3 nucleotides are TGCGCCAGCAGCCCCAGGGGGTTGTATGGCTACACCTTC. This translates into CASSPRGLYGYTF.

The chain links TRBV5-6 to TRBJ1-2; D may be TRBD1 (6 bases). CDR1 SGHDT and CDR2 YYEEEE come from the germline V gene. The length of the CDR3 is 16 residues. Trimming stripped 0 bases from V and 4 bases from J, with 16 bases between. CDR3 sequence (DNA): TGTGCCAGCAGCTTGGAACGCAGGGGCTCGGGCTATGGCTACACCTTC. Translating it yields CASSLERRGSGYGYTF. The entire variable domain, with the rest obtained from reference TRBV5-6 and TRBJ1-2, is as follows: DAGVTQSPTHLIKTRGQQVTLRCSPKSGHDTVSWYQQALGQGPQFIFQYYEEEERQRGNFPDRFSGHQFPNYSSELNVNALLLGDSALYLCASSLERRGSGYGYTFGSGTRLTVV.